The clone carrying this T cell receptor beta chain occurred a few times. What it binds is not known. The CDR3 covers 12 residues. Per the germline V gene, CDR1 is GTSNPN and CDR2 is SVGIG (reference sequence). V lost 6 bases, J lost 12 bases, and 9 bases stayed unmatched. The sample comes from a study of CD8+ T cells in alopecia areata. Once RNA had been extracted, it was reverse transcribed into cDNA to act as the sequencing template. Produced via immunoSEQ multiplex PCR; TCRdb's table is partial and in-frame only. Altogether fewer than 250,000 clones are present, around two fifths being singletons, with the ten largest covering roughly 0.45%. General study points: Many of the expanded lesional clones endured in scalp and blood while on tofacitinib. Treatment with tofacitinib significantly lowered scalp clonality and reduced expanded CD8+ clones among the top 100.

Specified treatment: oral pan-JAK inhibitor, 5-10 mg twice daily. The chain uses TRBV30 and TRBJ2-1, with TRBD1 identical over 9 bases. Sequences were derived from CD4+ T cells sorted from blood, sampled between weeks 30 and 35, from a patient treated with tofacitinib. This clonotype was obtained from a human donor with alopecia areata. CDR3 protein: CACSRDRVRQFF. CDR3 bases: TGTGCCTGTTCCCGGGACAGGGTCCGGCAGTTCTTC.